This is a list of T cell receptor beta chains from one sample in a study of molecular identifiers for immune sequencing clone quantification. Each CDR3 protein is one row after TCRdb ran MiXCR on the PCR reads. The sample has about 320,000 distinct CDR3 sequences, roughly 23% seen once. Specimen: naive CD8+ T cells from blood, with Jurkat cell RNA spiked in. The receptors derive from a human donor in good health. Some libraries in this study had Jurkat cell RNA spiked in. Both conserved end residues are part of each CDR3. Fields, in order: V gene, J gene, D gene, clone size, CDR3 protein, CDR3 DNA. D genes are given only for firm matches. Not all rows give a size; the values are once, few, many and, for expanded clones, a class.

V gene: TRBV9; J gene: TRBJ1-1; D gene: NA; clone size: few; CDR3 protein: CASSVNSLNTEAFF; CDR3 DNA: TGTGCCAGCAGCGTTAACTCCTTGAACACTGAAGCTTTCTTT
V gene: TRBV30; J gene: TRBJ2-4; D gene: TRBD2; clone size: NA; CDR3 protein: CAWSVILAGRFKNIQYF; CDR3 DNA: TGTGCCTGGAGTGTAATACTAGCGGGAAGGTTCAAAAACATTCAGTACTTC
V gene: TRBV27; J gene: TRBJ2-5; D gene: TRBD2; clone size: few; CDR3 protein: CASSVGAGGQLETQYF; CDR3 DNA: TGTGCCAGCAGTGTCGGTGCGGGGGGGCAATTAGAGACCCAGTACTTC
V gene: TRBV2; J gene: TRBJ2-5; D gene: NA; clone size: many; CDR3 protein: CASTYRQETQYF; CDR3 DNA: TGTGCCAGCACTTACAGACAAGAGACCCAGTACTTC
V gene: TRBV10-1; J gene: TRBJ2-7; D gene: TRBD1; clone size: NA; CDR3 protein: CASSWRTGAHLGCEQYF; CDR3 DNA: TGCGCCAGCAGTTGGAGGACAGGGGCCCACCTAGGGTGCGAGCAGTACTTC
V gene: TRBV6-2/TRBV6-3; J gene: TRBJ2-3; D gene: NA; clone size: NA; CDR3 protein: CASSPSAGLFTDMQYF; CDR3 DNA: TGTGCCAGCAGTCCGAGCGCGGGACTTTTCACAGATATGCAGTATTTT
V gene: TRBV7-9; J gene: TRBJ2-7; D gene: NA; clone size: many; CDR3 protein: CASSLRYEQYF; CDR3 DNA: TGTGCCAGCAGCCTCCGGTACGAGCAGTACTTC
V gene: TRBV20-1; J gene: TRBJ1-5; D gene: NA; clone size: few; CDR3 protein: CSARDAFGGVQPQHF; CDR3 DNA: TGCAGTGCTAGAGATGCATTTGGTGGGGTTCAGCCCCAGCATTTT
V gene: TRBV4-2; J gene: TRBJ2-1; D gene: NA; clone size: many; CDR3 protein: CASSQVGTPSYNEQFF; CDR3 DNA: TGTGCCAGCAGCCAAGTTGGCACCCCCTCCTACAATGAGCAGTTCTTC
V gene: TRBV10-3; J gene: TRBJ2-1; D gene: NA; clone size: NA; CDR3 protein: CAISTILYDEQFF; CDR3 DNA: TGTGCCATCAGTACAATCCTCTACGATGAGCAGTTCTTC
V gene: TRBV4-1; J gene: TRBJ2-7; D gene: NA; clone size: few; CDR3 protein: CASSQEEGSTYEQYF; CDR3 DNA: TGCGCCAGCAGCCAAGAAGAGGGTAGCACCTACGAGCAGTACTTC
V gene: TRBV20-1; J gene: TRBJ2-7; D gene: NA; clone size: many; CDR3 protein: CSARQASEYEQYF; CDR3 DNA: TGCAGTGCTCGCCAGGCCTCTGAGTACGAGCAGTACTTC
V gene: TRBV7-2; J gene: TRBJ2-7; D gene: NA; clone size: NA; CDR3 protein: CASSLDWGPYEQYF; CDR3 DNA: TGTGCCAGCAGCTTAGATTGGGGGCCGTACGAGCAGTACTTC
V gene: TRBV27; J gene: TRBJ1-1; D gene: NA; clone size: many; CDR3 protein: CASSLGSGNTEAFF; CDR3 DNA: TGTGCCAGCAGTTTAGGATCGGGGAACACTGAAGCTTTCTTT
V gene: TRBV7-6; J gene: TRBJ1-4; D gene: NA; clone size: many; CDR3 protein: CASSGAGVEKLFF; CDR3 DNA: TGTGCCAGCAGCGGGGCAGGTGTTGAAAAACTGTTTTTT
V gene: TRBV4-1; J gene: TRBJ1-6; D gene: NA; clone size: many; CDR3 protein: CASSHTGTEYNSPLHF; CDR3 DNA: TGCGCCAGCAGCCATACCGGGACGGAGTATAATTCACCCCTCCACTTT
V gene: TRBV6-5; J gene: TRBJ2-1; D gene: NA; clone size: many; CDR3 protein: CASSSLDHNPPNEQFF; CDR3 DNA: TGTGCCAGCAGTTCTTTAGACCATAACCCACCCAATGAGCAGTTCTTC
V gene: TRBV4-2; J gene: TRBJ2-7; D gene: NA; clone size: many; CDR3 protein: CASSQEFLYEQYF; CDR3 DNA: TGTGCCAGCAGCCAAGAGTTCCTCTACGAGCAGTACTTC
V gene: TRBV29-1; J gene: TRBJ1-1; D gene: NA; clone size: many; CDR3 protein: CSVVPGTSAAAFF; CDR3 DNA: TGCAGCGTTGTCCCCGGAACATCGGCTGCGGCTTTCTTT
V gene: TRBV25-1; J gene: TRBJ2-1; D gene: TRBD2; clone size: NA; CDR3 protein: CASSEFGGGPSNEQFF; CDR3 DNA: TGTGCCAGCAGTGAATTTGGCGGGGGGCCTTCCAATGAGCAGTTCTTC
V gene: TRBV12-3/TRBV12-4; J gene: TRBJ1-5; D gene: NA; clone size: many; CDR3 protein: CASSLFQLGTSNQPQHF; CDR3 DNA: TGTGCCAGCAGTTTATTCCAACTAGGCACTAGCAATCAGCCCCAGCATTTT
V gene: TRBV7-9; J gene: TRBJ2-7; D gene: TRBD2; clone size: NA; CDR3 protein: CASSLGSLAGDLSYEQYF; CDR3 DNA: TGTGCCAGCAGCTTAGGTAGCCTAGCGGGAGACCTCTCCTACGAGCAGTACTTC
V gene: TRBV14; J gene: TRBJ2-7; D gene: NA; clone size: many; CDR3 protein: CASSQPASNEQYF; CDR3 DNA: TGTGCCAGCAGCCAACCGGCCTCGAACGAGCAGTACTTC
V gene: TRBV21-1; J gene: TRBJ2-3; D gene: NA; clone size: few; CDR3 protein: CASSKVSPSDKHDTQYF; CDR3 DNA: TGTGCCAGCAGCAAAGTAAGCCCTTCGGATAAGCATGATACGCAGTATTTT
V gene: TRBV21-1; J gene: TRBJ1-5; D gene: NA; clone size: many; CDR3 protein: CASSKVAGTSNQPQHF; CDR3 DNA: TGTGCCAGCAGCAAAGTGGCAGGAACTTCCAATCAGCCCCAGCATTTT
V gene: TRBV20-1; J gene: TRBJ2-5; D gene: NA; clone size: many; CDR3 protein: CSASRGAHASQETQYF; CDR3 DNA: TGCAGTGCTAGTAGGGGAGCCCACGCATCCCAAGAGACCCAGTACTTC
V gene: TRBV6-5; J gene: TRBJ2-1; D gene: TRBD2; clone size: NA; CDR3 protein: CASSYALPSGGARLEQFF; CDR3 DNA: TGTGCCAGCAGTTACGCTCTTCCTAGCGGGGGGGCGAGGCTTGAGCAGTTCTTC
V gene: TRBV7-9; J gene: TRBJ2-2; D gene: NA; clone size: once; CDR3 protein: CACSLVTGELFF; CDR3 DNA: TGTGCCTGCAGCCTCGTGACCGGGGAGCTGTTTTTT
V gene: TRBV4-1; J gene: TRBJ2-7; D gene: TRBD2; clone size: many; CDR3 protein: CASSQVSPAGVSYEQYF; CDR3 DNA: TGCGCCAGCAGCCAAGTTTCACCCGCGGGAGTTTCCTACGAGCAGTACTTC
V gene: TRBV7-9; J gene: TRBJ2-7; D gene: TRBD2; clone size: many; CDR3 protein: CASSLGPGLAGTYEQYF; CDR3 DNA: TGTGCCAGCAGCTTAGGCCCAGGACTAGCGGGGACCTACGAGCAGTACTTC
V gene: TRBV6-2/TRBV6-3; J gene: TRBJ2-7; D gene: NA; clone size: many; CDR3 protein: CASSYSTRGLSSYEQYF; CDR3 DNA: TGTGCCAGCAGTTACTCGACCCGCGGGCTCAGCTCCTACGAGCAGTACTTC
V gene: TRBV12-3/TRBV12-4; J gene: TRBJ2-2; D gene: NA; clone size: NA; CDR3 protein: CASGFWQISTGELFF; CDR3 DNA: TGTGCCAGCGGTTTTTGGCAGATTAGCACCGGGGAGCTGTTTTTT
V gene: TRBV13; J gene: TRBJ2-3; D gene: TRBD2; clone size: many; CDR3 protein: CASSPVGLAGGYTQYF; CDR3 DNA: TGTGCCAGCAGCCCCGTGGGACTAGCGGGGGGTTATACGCAGTATTTT
V gene: TRBV4-1; J gene: TRBJ2-3; D gene: NA; clone size: NA; CDR3 protein: CASSKDSSTDTQYF; CDR3 DNA: TGCGCCAGCAGCAAAGACAGTAGCACAGATACGCAGTATTTT
V gene: TRBV7-9; J gene: TRBJ2-2; D gene: TRBD1; clone size: many; CDR3 protein: CASSPGQGMNTGELFF; CDR3 DNA: TGTGCCAGCAGCCCCGGACAGGGGATGAACACCGGGGAGCTGTTTTTT
V gene: TRBV19; J gene: TRBJ2-3; D gene: NA; clone size: many; CDR3 protein: CASSIIYFDTQYF; CDR3 DNA: TGTGCCAGTAGTATTATATACTTTGATACGCAGTATTTT
V gene: TRBV10-3; J gene: TRBJ2-5; D gene: TRBD1; clone size: NA; CDR3 protein: CAISESGDRGPQETQYF; CDR3 DNA: TGTGCCATCAGTGAGTCGGGGGACAGGGGGCCCCAAGAGACCCAGTACTTC
V gene: TRBV19; J gene: TRBJ2-3; D gene: TRBD2; clone size: many; CDR3 protein: CASSPSGGFTDTQYF; CDR3 DNA: TGTGCCAGTAGCCCTAGCGGGGGCTTCACAGATACGCAGTATTTT
V gene: TRBV12-3/TRBV12-4; J gene: TRBJ2-1; D gene: NA; clone size: NA; CDR3 protein: CASSLGENNEQFF; CDR3 DNA: TGTGCCAGCAGTTTAGGGGAAAACAATGAGCAGTTCTTC
V gene: TRBV7-6; J gene: TRBJ2-6; D gene: NA; clone size: many; CDR3 protein: CASSTQTGGSGANVLTF; CDR3 DNA: TGTGCCAGCAGCACCCAGACAGGAGGCTCTGGGGCCAACGTCCTGACTTTC
V gene: TRBV7-2; J gene: TRBJ2-1; D gene: TRBD2; clone size: many; CDR3 protein: CASSEGLAAYNEQFF; CDR3 DNA: TGTGCCAGCAGCGAGGGACTAGCGGCATACAATGAGCAGTTCTTC
V gene: TRBV6-2/TRBV6-3; J gene: TRBJ2-7; D gene: TRBD2; clone size: NA; CDR3 protein: CASSYMVAGAGEQYF; CDR3 DNA: TGTGCCAGCAGTTACATGGTAGCGGGAGCCGGCGAGCAGTACTTC
V gene: TRBV29-1; J gene: TRBJ2-1; D gene: NA; clone size: NA; CDR3 protein: CSVEGLVGNSYNEQFF; CDR3 DNA: TGCAGCGTCGAAGGGTTAGTGGGAAACTCCTACAATGAGCAGTTCTTC
V gene: TRBV29-1; J gene: TRBJ1-1; D gene: NA; clone size: many; CDR3 protein: CSVPTGLNTEAFF; CDR3 DNA: TGCAGCGTCCCGACAGGCTTGAACACTGAAGCTTTCTTT
V gene: TRBV4-2; J gene: TRBJ2-3; D gene: TRBD2; clone size: NA; CDR3 protein: CASSQDRWGAGEDTQYF; CDR3 DNA: TGTGCCAGCAGCCAAGATCGTTGGGGCGCGGGGGAAGATACGCAGTATTTT
V gene: TRBV6-1; J gene: TRBJ2-3; D gene: NA; clone size: many; CDR3 protein: CASSGTLVITDTQYF; CDR3 DNA: TGTGCCAGCAGCGGGACACTGGTAATCACAGATACGCAGTATTTT
V gene: TRBV12-3/TRBV12-4; J gene: TRBJ2-5; D gene: TRBD2; clone size: NA; CDR3 protein: CASSSGLATQETRYF; CDR3 DNA: TGTGCCAGCAGTTCCGGACTAGCCACACAAGAGACCCGGTACTTC
V gene: TRBV2; J gene: TRBJ1-5; D gene: NA; clone size: many; CDR3 protein: CASSLWRGNQPQHF; CDR3 DNA: TGTGCCAGCTCTTTATGGAGGGGCAATCAGCCCCAGCATTTT
V gene: TRBV29-1; J gene: TRBJ2-1; D gene: NA; clone size: few; CDR3 protein: CSVLRNNEQFF; CDR3 DNA: TGCAGCGTTCTCCGGAACAATGAGCAGTTCTTC
V gene: TRBV29-1; J gene: TRBJ2-7; D gene: TRBD2; clone size: many; CDR3 protein: CSVEGLAGVDF; CDR3 DNA: TGCAGCGTTGAGGGCCTAGCGGGAGTGGACTTC
V gene: TRBV11-2; J gene: TRBJ1-6; D gene: NA; clone size: few; CDR3 protein: CASSLVGGPSSYNSPLHF; CDR3 DNA: TGTGCCAGCAGCTTAGTAGGAGGGCCAAGCTCCTATAATTCACCCCTCCACTTT
V gene: TRBV6-5; J gene: TRBJ1-1; D gene: TRBD1; clone size: many; CDR3 protein: CASYGTEDRGRVEAFF; CDR3 DNA: TGTGCCAGCTACGGGACTGAGGACAGGGGGCGAGTTGAAGCTTTCTTT
V gene: TRBV10-3; J gene: TRBJ2-5; D gene: TRBD2; clone size: NA; CDR3 protein: CAIRPAGGEETQYF; CDR3 DNA: TGTGCCATCAGGCCAGCGGGGGGCGAAGAGACCCAGTACTTC
V gene: TRBV12-3/TRBV12-4; J gene: TRBJ2-3; D gene: TRBD2; clone size: NA; CDR3 protein: CASRGLGTSGTTDTQYF; CDR3 DNA: TGTGCCAGCAGGGGCCTAGGGACTAGCGGAACCACAGATACGCAGTATTTT
V gene: TRBV28; J gene: TRBJ2-7; D gene: NA; clone size: many; CDR3 protein: CASSFRGSTYEQYF; CDR3 DNA: TGTGCCAGCAGTTTCCGAGGGAGCACCTACGAGCAGTACTTC
V gene: TRBV27; J gene: TRBJ2-3; D gene: TRBD2; clone size: NA; CDR3 protein: CASKPLAGWIDTQYF; CDR3 DNA: TGTGCCAGCAAACCCTTAGCGGGGTGGATAGATACGCAGTATTTT
V gene: TRBV7-9; J gene: TRBJ2-7; D gene: TRBD2; clone size: many; CDR3 protein: CASSPHTGLAAYEQYF; CDR3 DNA: TGTGCCAGCAGCCCCCACACGGGACTAGCGGCCTACGAGCAGTACTTC
V gene: TRBV27; J gene: TRBJ2-7; D gene: NA; clone size: NA; CDR3 protein: CASSYQGKTYEQYF; CDR3 DNA: TGTGCCAGCAGTTACCAGGGGAAGACCTACGAGCAGTACTTC
V gene: TRBV7-9; J gene: TRBJ1-1; D gene: TRBD1; clone size: many; CDR3 protein: CASSSDRAGPNTEAFF; CDR3 DNA: TGTGCCAGCAGCTCGGACAGGGCGGGACCTAACACTGAAGCTTTCTTT
V gene: TRBV3-1; J gene: TRBJ2-7; D gene: TRBD2; clone size: NA; CDR3 protein: CASSQVLAAYEQYF; CDR3 DNA: TGTGCCAGCAGCCAAGTACTAGCGGCCTACGAGCAGTACTTC